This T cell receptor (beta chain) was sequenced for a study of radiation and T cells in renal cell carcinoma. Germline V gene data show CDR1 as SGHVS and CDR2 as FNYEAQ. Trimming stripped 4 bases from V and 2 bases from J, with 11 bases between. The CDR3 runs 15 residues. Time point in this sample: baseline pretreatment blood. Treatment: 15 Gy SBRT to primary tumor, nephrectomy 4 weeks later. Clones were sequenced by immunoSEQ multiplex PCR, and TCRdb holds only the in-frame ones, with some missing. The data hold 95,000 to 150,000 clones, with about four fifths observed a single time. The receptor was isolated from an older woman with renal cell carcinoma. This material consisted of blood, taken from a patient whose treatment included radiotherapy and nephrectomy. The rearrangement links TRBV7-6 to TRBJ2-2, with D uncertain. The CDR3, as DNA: TGTGCCAGCAGCTCAAAGCCCAGTAACACCGGGGAGCTGTTTTTT. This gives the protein CASSSKPSNTGELFF.